This T cell receptor (beta chain) appears in the sequencing data of a study of blood T cell repertoires in COVID-19. Study at large: Whether acute or convalescent, the COVID-19 samples came from the United States, Italy and Spain.

The table came from immunoSEQ multiplex PCR; TCRdb's copy has only in-frame clones and leaves some out. The data hold 150,000 to 200,000 clones, with under 85% observed a single time. This sequence originates from a man in his 60s who had recovered from COVID-19. The sample comprised peripheral blood.

Written as DNA, the CDR3 is TGTGCCAGCAGCATTGCCCTCGACCAGGGTGGCTATGGCTACACCTTC. This gives the protein CASSIALDQGGYGYTF. This rearrangement joins TRBV7-9 to TRBJ1-2; a possible D gene is TRBD1 (5 bases). The CDR3 covers 16 residues. Germline assignment: CDR1 SEHNR and CDR2 FQNEAQ (reference sequence). V was shortened by 5 bases and J by 4 bases, with 20 bases between the two germline ends.